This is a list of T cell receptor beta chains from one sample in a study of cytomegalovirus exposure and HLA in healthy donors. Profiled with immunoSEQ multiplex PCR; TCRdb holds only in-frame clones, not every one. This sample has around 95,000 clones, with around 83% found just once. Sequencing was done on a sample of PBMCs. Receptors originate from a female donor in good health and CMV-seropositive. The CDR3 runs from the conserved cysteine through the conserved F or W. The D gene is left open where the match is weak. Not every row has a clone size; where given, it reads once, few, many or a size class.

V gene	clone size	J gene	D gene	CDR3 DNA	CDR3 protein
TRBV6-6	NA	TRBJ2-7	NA	TGTGCCAGCAGTTACCCCAGCGGGGAGCAGTACTTC	CASSYPSGEQYF
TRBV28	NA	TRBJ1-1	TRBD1	TGTGCCAGCACCCCCCCCGGGACAGGGGCGTCGAGGGCTGAAGCTTTCTTT	CASTPPGTGASRAEAFF
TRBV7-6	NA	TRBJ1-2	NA	TGTGCCAGCAGTTCGAACAGGGAGGGCTATGGCTACACCTTC	CASSSNREGYGYTF
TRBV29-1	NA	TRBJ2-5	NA	TGCAGCGTTGAAGATCTCAGGGGCCGCGAGACCCAGTACTTC	CSVEDLRGRETQYF
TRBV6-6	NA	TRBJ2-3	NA	TGTGCCAGCAGGCACCAGAAAGATACGCAGTATTTT	CASRHQKDTQYF
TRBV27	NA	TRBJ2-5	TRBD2	TGTGCCAGCAGTTTCAGCGGCGGGGGGGCTGGGGAGCAGTACTTC	CASSFSGGGAGEQYF
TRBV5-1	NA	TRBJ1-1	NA	TGCGCCAGCAGCCCGGGAGGACAGACCCTTGAAGCTTTCTTT	CASSPGGQTLEAFF
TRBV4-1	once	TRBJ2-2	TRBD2	TGCGCCAGCAGCCACGTTTATAAGGCCAATTCCGGGGGGACCGGGGAGCTGTTTTTT	CASSHVYKANSGGTGELFF
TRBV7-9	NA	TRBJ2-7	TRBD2	TGTGCCAGCAGCCCACAGCGGGAGGGGACCGAGCAGTACTTC	CASSPQREGTEQYF
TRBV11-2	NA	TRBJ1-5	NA	TGTGCCAGCAGCTTAGGGGGCAGGAGCAATCAGCCCCAGCATTTT	CASSLGGRSNQPQHF
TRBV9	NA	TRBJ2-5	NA	TGTGCCAGCAGCGTATTGCCTACCCAAGAGACCCAGTACTTC	CASSVLPTQETQYF
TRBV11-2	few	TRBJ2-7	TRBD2	TGTGCCAGCAGCTTTTCTAGCGGGGTGTCCTACGAGCAGTACTTC	CASSFSSGVSYEQYF
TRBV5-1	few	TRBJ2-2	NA	TGCGCCAGCAGCCAGGGACAGAACACCGGGGAGCTGTTTTTT	CASSQGQNTGELFF
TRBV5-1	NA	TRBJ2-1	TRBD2	TGCGCCAGCAGCTTGCGCCTAGCGGGAGATAGGGGCACAGACAATGAGCAGTTCTTC	CASSLRLAGDRGTDNEQFF
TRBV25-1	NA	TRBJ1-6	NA	TGTGCCAGCAGTGAATATGGGGCTATCTCACCCCTCCACTTT	CASSEYGAISPLHF
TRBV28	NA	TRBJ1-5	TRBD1	TGTGCCAGCAGTCAGGACAGGGGAGTGGGGCAGCCCCAGCATTTT	CASSQDRGVGQPQHF
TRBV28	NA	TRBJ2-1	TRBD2	TGTGCCAGCAGTTTATACGGGACTAACCACAATGAGCAGTTCTTC	CASSLYGTNHNEQFF
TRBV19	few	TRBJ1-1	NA	TGTGCCAGTAGTATAGCTTCCTCCTACAGGGTCATGAACACTGAAGCTTTCTTT	CASSIASSYRVMNTEAFF
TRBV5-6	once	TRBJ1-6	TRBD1	TGTGCCAGCAGCACACAACCGGGACAGGGAATCGGTTCACCCCTCCACTTT	CASSTQPGQGIGSPLHF
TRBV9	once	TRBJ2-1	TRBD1	TGTGCCAGCAGCTCCCAAATCTCACCGGGACAGGGGACCGACTACAATGAGCAGTTCTTC	CASSSQISPGQGTDYNEQFF
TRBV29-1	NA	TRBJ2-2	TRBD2	TGCAGCGTTGAAGTGATCGGCGGGGGATCTCCAAACACCGGGGAGCTGTTTTTT	CSVEVIGGGSPNTGELFF
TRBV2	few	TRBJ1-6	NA	TGTGCCAGCAGTGAAGAGGGGGTTAATTCACCCCTCCACTTT	CASSEEGVNSPLHF
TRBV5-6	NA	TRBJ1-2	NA	TGTGCCAGCAGCTTCGGAACAGACTATGGCTACACCTTC	CASSFGTDYGYTF
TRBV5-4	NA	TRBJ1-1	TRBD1	TGTGCCAGCAGCGATCGGACAGGGAGGGTTAACACTGAAGCTTTCTTT	CASSDRTGRVNTEAFF
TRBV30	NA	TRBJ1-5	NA	TGTGCCTGGAGACAGACCTTTAATCAGCCCCAGCATTTT	CAWRQTFNQPQHF
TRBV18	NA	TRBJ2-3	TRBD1	TGTGCCAGCTCACCAGCGACAGGGGTGAGCACAGATACGCAGTATTTT	CASSPATGVSTDTQYF
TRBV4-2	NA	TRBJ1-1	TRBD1	TGTGCCAGCAGCCAAACTCAAGGGACAGGGGCGGGCGAGACTGAAGCTTTCTTT	CASSQTQGTGAGETEAFF
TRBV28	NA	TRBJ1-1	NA	TGTGCCAGCAGTTTTATAGACAGCATTAACACTGAAGCTTTCTTT	CASSFIDSINTEAFF
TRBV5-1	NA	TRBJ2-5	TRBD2	TGCGCCAGCAGCTTGGGGGGACTAGCGATCCAAGAGACCCAGTACTTC	CASSLGGLAIQETQYF
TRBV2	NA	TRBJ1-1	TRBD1	TGTGCCAGCAGCGCAGGGGGCCGGAACACTGAAGCTTTCTTT	CASSAGGRNTEAFF
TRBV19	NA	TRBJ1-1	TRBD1	TGTGCCAGTAGGGGACAGGGGGAGAACACTGAAGCTTTCTTT	CASRGQGENTEAFF
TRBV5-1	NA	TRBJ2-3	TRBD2	TGCGCCAGCAGCAGCGGGGTCCCGGCAGATACGCAGTATTTT	CASSSGVPADTQYF
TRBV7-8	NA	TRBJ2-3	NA	TGTGCCAGCAGCTGGACACCAGGGTTGGGCACAGATACGCAGTATTTT	CASSWTPGLGTDTQYF
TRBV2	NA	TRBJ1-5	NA	TGTGCCAGCAGTGCGGACAGAAATAGCAATCAGCCCCAGCATTTT	CASSADRNSNQPQHF
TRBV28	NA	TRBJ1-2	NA	TGTGCCAGCAGTCTTGACAGGCACTATGGCTACACCTTC	CASSLDRHYGYTF
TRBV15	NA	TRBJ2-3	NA	TGTGCCACCAGCAGAGATAACGGCGGGATCATCACAGATACGCAGTATTTT	CATSRDNGGIITDTQYF
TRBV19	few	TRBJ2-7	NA	TGTGCCAGTAGTATAGGAGGACTTGGCGAGCAGTACTTC	CASSIGGLGEQYF
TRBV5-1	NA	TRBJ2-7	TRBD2	TGCGCCAGCAGCTTGGGTATTAGCGGGAGATATCACGAGCAGTACTTC	CASSLGISGRYHEQYF
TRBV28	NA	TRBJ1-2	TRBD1	TGTGCCAGCAGTTTAGGCACAGGGGCCAGTGGCTACCCCTTC	CASSLGTGASGYPF
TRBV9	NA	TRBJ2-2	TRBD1	TGTGCCAGCAGCACCTCCGGGACAGAGAACACCGGGGAGCTGTTTTTT	CASSTSGTENTGELFF
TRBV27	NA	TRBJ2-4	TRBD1	TGTGCCAGCAGTTTACAAAAAACAGGGGGCAAGGGAAACATTCAGTACTTC	CASSLQKTGGKGNIQYF
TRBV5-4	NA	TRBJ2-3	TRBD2	TGTGCCAGCAGCCCGTACCGGACTAGCGGGGCCCGGGATACGCAGTATTTT	CASSPYRTSGARDTQYF
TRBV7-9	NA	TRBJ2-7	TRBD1	TGTGCCAGCAGCTTGGACAGGGGGTTTGAGCAGTACTTC	CASSLDRGFEQYF
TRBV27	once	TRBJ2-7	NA	TGTGCCAGCAGTCAGGTGGCCTCCTACGAGCAGTACTTC	CASSQVASYEQYF
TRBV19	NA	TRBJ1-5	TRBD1	TGTGCCAGTAGTAGATCCGGGACAGGGTGGAGCAATCAGCCCCAGCATTTT	CASSRSGTGWSNQPQHF
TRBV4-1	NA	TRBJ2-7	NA	TGCGCCAGCAGCCAAATCCGGGACAACTCCTACGAGCAGTACTTC	CASSQIRDNSYEQYF
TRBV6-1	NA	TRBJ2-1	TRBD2	TGTGCCAGCAAAGGGACTAGCGGGAGCTACAATGAGCAGTTCTTC	CASKGTSGSYNEQFF
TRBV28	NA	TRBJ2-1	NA	TGTGCCAGCGGGGACATGGGAGGGTACAATGAGCAGTTCTTC	CASGDMGGYNEQFF
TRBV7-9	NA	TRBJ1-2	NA	TGTGCCAGCAGCTTAGGACAGGACGGTGGCTACACCTTC	CASSLGQDGGYTF
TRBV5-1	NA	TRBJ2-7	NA	TGCGCCAGCAGCTCTAAGACAACCGCATACGAGCAGTACTTC	CASSSKTTAYEQYF
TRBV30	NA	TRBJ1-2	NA	TGTGCCTGGAGTGTTGGCAGGCTTTCTCCTAACTATGGCTACACCTTC	CAWSVGRLSPNYGYTF
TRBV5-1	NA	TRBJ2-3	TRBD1	TGCGCCAGCAGTGGACAGGGCACAGATACGCAGTATTTT	CASSGQGTDTQYF
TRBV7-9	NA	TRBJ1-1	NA	TGTGCCAGCAGCTTCCAGGGGACCTTTACTGAAGCTTTCTTT	CASSFQGTFTEAFF
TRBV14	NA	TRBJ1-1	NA	TGTGCCAGCAGCCAGTTTAAAGACAGGCTGAACACTGAAGCTTTCTTT	CASSQFKDRLNTEAFF